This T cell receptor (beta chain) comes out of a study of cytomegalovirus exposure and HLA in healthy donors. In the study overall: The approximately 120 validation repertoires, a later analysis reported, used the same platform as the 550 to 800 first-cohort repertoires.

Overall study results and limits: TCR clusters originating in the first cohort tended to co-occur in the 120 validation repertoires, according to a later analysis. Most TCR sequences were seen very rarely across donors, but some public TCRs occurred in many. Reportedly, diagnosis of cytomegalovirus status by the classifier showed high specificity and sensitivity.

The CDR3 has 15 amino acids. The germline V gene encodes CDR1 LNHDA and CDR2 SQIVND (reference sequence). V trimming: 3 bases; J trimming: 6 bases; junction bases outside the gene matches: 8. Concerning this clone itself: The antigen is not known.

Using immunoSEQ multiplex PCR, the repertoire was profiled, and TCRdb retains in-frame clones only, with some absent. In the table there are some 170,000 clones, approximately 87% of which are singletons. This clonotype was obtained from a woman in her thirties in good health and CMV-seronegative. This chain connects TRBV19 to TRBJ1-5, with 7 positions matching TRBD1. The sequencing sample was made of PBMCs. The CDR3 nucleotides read TGTGCCAGTAGTATCGGGCAGGGGGTGGGTCAGCCCCAGCATTTT. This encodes CASSIGQGVGQPQHF.